This T cell receptor (beta chain) stems from a study of identifying expanded T cells in peripheral blood. CDR1 and CDR2 (germline): LNHDA, SQIVND (reference sequence). This CDR3 contains 16 residues. The V segment lost 7 bases and the J segment 0 bases; nucleotides outside the gene matches: 8. During the collection period, no donor immune events like infections were recorded. A remark on this clone: What it binds is unknown.

Method: immunoSEQ multiplex PCR; TCRdb's copy keeps in-frame clones and lacks some. Altogether around 91,000 clones are present, 88% being singletons, with the ten largest covering 3% to 4%. Study outcomes and limitations: About 1.3 clones differed between technical replicates, versus about 16 and 19 over time. Across healthy donors, higher total template counts meant significantly greater approximately two-week count variance.

The genes are TRBV19 and TRBJ2-1; 8 nucleotides align to TRBD2. The specimen sequenced was blood. The sequence was obtained from a person between 18 and 69 years old in good health. This CDR3 is CASTLLSGSSYNEQFF. CDR3 nucleotides: TGTGCCAGTACCCTCCTGAGCGGGAGCTCCTACAATGAGCAGTTCTTC.